The 10 T cell receptor beta chains listed next were all sequenced from one sample in a study of cytomegalovirus exposure and HLA in healthy donors (dated by TCRdb to about 2017). Library creation used the immunoSEQ multiplex PCR assay. For the multiplex PCR, a mixture combining 60 forward primers for TCR Vbeta segments and 13 reverse primers for TCR Jbeta segments was used. TCRdb took over this immuneACCESS table, retaining in-frame rearrangements with V and J assigned. Such tables are incomplete; in checked studies, under half of the missing clones stem from an unresolved V gene, and the remainder is unexplained. In this sample the table shows fewer than 100,000 clones, around 76% of which occur a single time. The top ten hold 6.5% to 9% of the sample. The sequenced sample consisted of PBMCs. All receptors derive from a man aged 40-55 years in good health and CMV-seropositive.

Notes on this clone: A read error may account for a junction end that differs from germline. The V and J genes are TRBV7-7 and TRBJ2-1; 7 bases are a match to TRBD2. Germline V lookup: CDR1 SSHAT, CDR2 FNYEAQ (reference sequence). The CDR3 has 15 residues. The CDR3: CASSRAGGRINEQFF. CDR3 coding DNA: TGTGCTAGCAGCCGGGCCGGCGGGAGAATCAATGAGCAGTTCTTC.

The gene calls are TRBV29-1 and TRBJ1-2; no definite D call. Germline V gene lookup returns CDR1 SQVTM and CDR2 ANQGSEA. The ends were cut back, 4 bases at V and 4 bases at J, with 7 bases in the middle. The CDR3 loop spans 11 amino acids. For the CDR3, the DNA is TGCAGCGTTGCCCCCCTCTATGGCTACACCTTC. It is translated as CSVAPLYGYTF.

V and J are TRBV7-2 and TRBJ2-1; TRBD2 aligns across 8 bases. Trimming took 1 base from V and 4 from J; bases not matched to a gene: 3. This CDR3 contains 15 residues. Germline CDR1 and CDR2: SGHTA and FQGNSA. The CDR3 region is CASSLDRGGYNEQFF. The CDR3 DNA reads as TGTGCCAGCAGCTTAGACCGGGGGGGGTACAATGAGCAGTTCTTC.

The chain couples TRBV2 to TRBJ1-1; maybe TRBD1 (6 bases). CDR3 length: 18 residues. Germline V gene lookup returns CDR1 SNHLY and CDR2 FYNNEI. Trimming cost V 8 bases and J 0 bases, with 25 bases left between them. The DNA for the CDR3 is TGTGCCAGCCAGTCGATGTGGGGGGCGGGGGACATGAACACTGAAGCTTTCTTT. Protein: CASQSMWGAGDMNTEAFF.

This chain connects TRBV11-2 to TRBJ2-1, with a weak D call TRBD2 (6 bases). V gave up 6 bases and J gave up 9 bases, with 15 bases separating them. The CDR3 is made up of 13 amino acids. Germline assignment: CDR1 SGHAT and CDR2 FQNNGV. Written as DNA, the CDR3 is TGTGCCAGCAGGCTTAGCGGTGGGGGTGAGCAGTTCTTC. Amino acid sequence: CASRLSGGGEQFF. The full variable domain, completed using reference TRBV11-2 and TRBJ2-1, is EAGVAQSPRYKIIEKRQSVAFWCNPISGHATLYWYQQILGQGPKLLIQFQNNGVVDDSQLPKDRFSAERLKGVDSTLKIQPAKLEDSAVYLCASRLSGGGEQFFGPGTRLTVL.

In nucleotides, the CDR3 is TGTGCCAGCAGCAAGATTGAGGGCGAGCAGTACTTC. Translated, it gives CASSKIEGEQYF. V is TRBV11-2 and J is TRBJ2-7, with D possibly being TRBD2 (5 bases). CDR3 length equals 12 residues. Looked up from germline, CDR1 is SGHAT and CDR2 is FQNNGV. V was pared by 5 bases and J by 6 bases, with 11 bases between.

The chain uses TRBV19 and TRBJ2-2, with D possibly matching TRBD2 (6 bases). The CDR3 is made up of 17 amino acids. In germline, CDR1 is LNHDA, CDR2 SQIVND (reference sequence). The V end was cut by 4 bases, the J end by 7 bases, with 22 bases between. CDR3 sequence: CASSTSIRRGQRGELFF. CDR3 sequence (DNA): TGTGCCAGTAGTACCTCGATTAGGAGGGGTCAACGCGGGGAGCTGTTTTTT. Full variable domain (missing parts from reference TRBV19 and TRBJ2-2): DGGITQSPKYLFRKEGQNVTLSCEQNLNHDAMYWYRQDPGQGLRLIYYSQIVNDFQKGDIAEGYSVSREKKESFPLTVTSAQKNPTAFYLCASSTSIRRGQRGELFFGEGSRLTVL.

This clone has a handful of counts. The chain recombines TRBV19 with TRBJ2-5; D might be TRBD1 (6 bases). The germline V gene has CDR1 LNHDA and CDR2 SQIVND (reference sequence). The CDR3 runs 15 residues. Trimming pared 6 bases from V and 5 bases from J, leaving 19 bases between. The CDR3 DNA follows: TGTGCCAGTAGATTACAGGGATCGGTAGGGGAGACCCAGTACTTC. This gives the protein CASRLQGSVGETQYF. The full variable domain, completed using reference TRBV19 and TRBJ2-5, is DGGITQSPKYLFRKEGQNVTLSCEQNLNHDAMYWYRQDPGQGLRLIYYSQIVNDFQKGDIAEGYSVSREKKESFPLTVTSAQKNPTAFYLCASRLQGSVGETQYFGPGTRLLVL.

The chain joins TRBV5-1 to TRBJ1-2, with 7 bases that match TRBD1. Germline CDR1 reads SGHRS; CDR2 reads YFSETQ. Trimming removed 3 bases from V and 0 bases from J; junction bases left unmatched: 5. The length of the CDR3 is 15 residues. In DNA form, the CDR3 reads TGCGCCAGCAGCTCCTCAGGGGGGCCTAACTATGGCTACACCTTC. It codes for CASSSSGGPNYGYTF. The full variable domain, completed using reference TRBV5-1 and TRBJ1-2, is KAGVTQTPRYLIKTRGQQVTLSCSPISGHRSVSWYQQTPGQGLQFLFEYFSETQRNKGNFPGRFSGRQFSNSRSEMNVSTLELGDSALYLCASSSSGGPNYGYTFGSGTRLTVV.

The V gene is TRBV28, the J gene TRBJ2-2; a possible D gene is TRBD1 (6 bases). CDR3 length: 15 residues. Germline CDR1 and CDR2: MDHEN and SYDVKM. The V end lost 5 bases, the J end lost 2 bases, and 12 bases lay between the germline ends. CDR3 residues: CASSLGTLNTGELFF. CDR3 DNA sequence: TGTGCCAGCAGTCTCGGGACACTAAACACCGGGGAGCTGTTTTTT.